This TCR beta chain was profiled in a study of graft-versus-host responses after intestinal transplantation. Study background: Grafts were multivisceral, liver-intestinal, or isolated intestinal. All recipients were given anti-thymocyte globulin induction, and tacrolimus and steroids were then administered for three to four years.

Using immunoSEQ multiplex PCR, the repertoire was profiled, and TCRdb retains in-frame clones only, with some absent. The sample lists about 50,000 clones, 92% occurring once. General study points: GvH clones were found in recipient marrow; some appeared first in ileum or blood. Early post-transplant HvG declines were associated with peak circulating GvH clone levels.

This clone was found a few times. Its antigen is currently unknown. The clonotype originates from a human donor who was the organ donor for an intestinal transplant. Sequencing used unstimulated CD4+ T cells sorted from spleen or lymph node cells, obtained before transplant.

The CDR3 loop reads CASSHLLAHQETQYF. The DNA of the CDR3 is TGTGCCAGCAGCCATCTACTAGCGCACCAAGAGACCCAGTACTTC. The rearrangement uses TRBV14 and TRBJ2-5; 7 nucleotides match TRBD2. With 3 bases clipped from V and 0 bases from J, the junction kept 4 bases outside the gene matches. CDR3 length: 15 amino acids. Germline CDR1 reads SGHDN; CDR2 reads FVKESK.